This TCR beta chain was documented in a study of T cell repertoires in cytomegalovirus infection. Study at large: It can be stated that public TCR beta signatures indicated CMV infection as well as a matching HLA type.

Points from the study as a whole: Ex vivo responses were dominated by HLA-C-restricted CMV-specific TCR beta clonotypes. Summed public TCR beta family frequency identified CMV carriers bearing the relevant HLA.

In TCRdb, the reads were re-called with MiXCR into one record per CDR3 protein. The table lists 450,000 to 550,000 distinct CDR3 sequences, under 55% of them singletons. About this clonotype itself: What it recognizes is unknown.

Per the germline V gene, CDR1 is SGHTA and CDR2 is FQGNSA. V lost 5 bases, J lost 7 bases, and 11 bases lay in between. The CDR3 extends over 12 amino acids. The sequence was collected from a human donor in good health (CMV status not recorded). Some clones in this sample may be carry-over from other donors' samples. This chain joins TRBV7-2 and TRBJ1-2; no definite D call. The sample here was cultured PBMCs, taken from culture after CMV antigen stimulation. In nucleotides, the CDR3 is TGTGCCAGCAGCCCGCTCCGGACTGGCTACACCTTC. Protein product: CASSPLRTGYTF.